What follows are 3 T cell receptor beta chains derived from one specimen sequenced in a study of blood T cells in healthy people across ages. The authors ran a second PCR of about 7 to 11 cycles using a sample-barcoded 5' primer and a J-beta primer mix. TCRdb called the 5' RACE reads again in MiXCR, with one record for every CDR3 protein. The sample has around 990,000 distinct CDR3 sequences; approximately 25% are singletons. These data were also filed under a second study, of T cells of mothers and their children.

The sample comprised blood. These TCRs come from a girl aged 2-10 years in good health.

In this sample, this clonotype turned up once. The chain joins TRBV7-9 to TRBJ1-2; D is ambiguous. The V end lost 5 bases, the J end lost 6 bases, and 16 bases lay between the germline ends. The V gene's germline CDR1 is SEHNR and CDR2 FQNEAQ (reference sequence). This CDR3 region has 14 residues. CDR3 sequence: CASSLEVPGDGYTF. The CDR3 DNA reads TGTGCCAGCAGCCTAGAGGTTCCCGGGGATGGCTACACCTTC.

The chain combines TRBV3-1 with TRBJ2-3; 7 positions match TRBD1. The germline CDR1 and CDR2 sequences are LGHDT and YNNKEL (reference sequence). The CDR3 runs 13 residues. V gave up 8 bases and J gave up 2 bases; unmatched junction bases: 4. For the CDR3, the DNA is TGTGCCAGCCGGGACAGCTTCACAGATACGCAGTATTTT. Translated: CASRDSFTDTQYF.

The genes are TRBV27 and TRBJ1-6, with no clear D. CDR1 and CDR2 (germline): MNHEY, SMNVEV (reference sequence). The CDR3 contains 13 residues. Trimming took 0 bases from V and 16 from J, leaving 13 bases between them. In DNA, the CDR3 is TGTGCCAGCAGTTTATCGATAAGTCACTCACTCCACTTT. It is translated as CASSLSISHSLHF.